This paragraph covers one T cell receptor beta chain sequence. Measured with immunoSEQ multiplex PCR; TCRdb has only the in-frame clones, and not every one. The sample has 350,000 to 500,000 clones, 80% to 95% seen once. This entry is derived from a study of Ad26.COV2.S vaccination and SARS-CoV-2 variants. Overall study: A participant enrolled in the COV1001 Ad26.COV2.S trial arm provided the sample.

The CDR3 spans 16 residues. J was trimmed by 3 bases and V by 2 bases; bases with no gene match: 6. Germline V gene sequence: CDR1 LGHDT, CDR2 YNNKEL (reference sequence). Treatment indicated: about 20 received Ad26.COV2.S at low or high dose, single or two shots; roughly five received placebo; per-sample allocation not given. Sampling happened 63 days after the first vaccine or placebo injection. The V and J genes are TRBV3-1 (or the pseudogene TRBV3-2) and TRBJ2-2; 7 bases map to TRBD2. This clonotype was sampled from a person between 18 and 59 years old who received the Ad26.COV2.S COVID-19 vaccine or a placebo. Sequencing was performed on peripheral blood, taken in a trial of Ad26.COV2.S vaccine versus placebo. The CDR3 loop reads CASSQLGGSDTGELFF. CDR3 nucleotides: TGTGCCAGCAGCCAATTGGGCGGGAGCGACACCGGGGAGCTGTTTTTT.